This T cell receptor beta chain is from a study of cytomegalovirus exposure and HLA in healthy donors. The PCR ran on 60 Vbeta and 13 Jbeta primers. Data came from immunoSEQ multiplex PCR; TCRdb stores just in-frame clones and leaves some out. Altogether tens of thousands of clones are present, roughly four fifths being singletons, with the ten largest covering around 4.5%. This TCR was recovered from a man in his forties in good health and CMV-seronegative. The sample was PBMCs.

The CDR3 coding sequence is TGTGCCAGTAGTAGGGCCAGGGGGCGAGGCAATCAGCCCCAGCATTTT. Translating gives CASSRARGRGNQPQHF. This sequence joins TRBV19 and TRBJ1-5, with TRBD1 matching over 8 bases. After removal of 4 bases from V and 2 bases from J, the junction contained 7 bases not matched to a gene. This CDR3 comprises 16 residues. The V gene's germline CDR1 is LNHDA and CDR2 SQIVND (reference sequence).